This note documents a single TCR beta chain sequence. This specimen belongs to a study of blood T cell repertoires in COVID-19. Study overall: Sources were T cells, B-cell-depleted T cells, or PBMCs; the material itself was cDNA or gDNA.

This CDR3 has 15 residues. The germline V gene has CDR1 MNHEY and CDR2 SVGAGI. Trimming removed 2 bases from V and 6 bases from J; junction bases left unmatched: 4. In the source study's methods: By means of reference gene primer amplification, nucleated cell counts were estimated. The repertoire was sequenced with immunoSEQ multiplex PCR; TCRdb's copy has only in-frame clones and lacks some. Clone size and V and J calls were adopted from that table, with D and trimming inferred from the DNA. The repertoire holds about 250,000 clones, 80% to 90% seen once, with roughly 9% in the top ten. Enrolled through a virtual design, the participants were between about 18 and 100 years of age and came from fewer than 30 US areas. What the recovered Cohort 3 donors had was two negative PCRs, clearance, or symptom resolution.

Source material: PBMCs or T cells enriched from blood (not recorded which). The origin of this receptor is a man aged 40-49 years who had recovered from COVID-19. The chain couples TRBV6-5 to TRBJ2-1, with 10 bases aligning to TRBD2. CDR3 in DNA: TGTGCCAGCAGTTACCTAGCGGGAGTCCCCAATGAGCAGTTCTTC. This encodes CASSYLAGVPNEQFF.